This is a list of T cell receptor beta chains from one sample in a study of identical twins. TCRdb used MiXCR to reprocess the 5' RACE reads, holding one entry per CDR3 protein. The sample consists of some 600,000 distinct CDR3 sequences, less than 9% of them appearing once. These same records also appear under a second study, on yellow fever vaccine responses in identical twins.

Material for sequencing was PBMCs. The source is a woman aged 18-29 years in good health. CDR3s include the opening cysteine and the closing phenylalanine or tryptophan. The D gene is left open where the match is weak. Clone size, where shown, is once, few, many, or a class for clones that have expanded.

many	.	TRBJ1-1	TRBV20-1	TGCAGTGCTTTCAGGGGTGACACTGAAGCTTTCTTT	CSAFRGDTEAFF
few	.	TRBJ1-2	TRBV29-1	TGCAGCGCCCGGCCCAGGGATGGCTACACCTTC	CSARPRDGYTF
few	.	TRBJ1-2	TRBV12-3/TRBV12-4	TGTGCCAGCAGTTTAGCGCTTGGGGTTAACTATGGCTACACCTTC	CASSLALGVNYGYTF
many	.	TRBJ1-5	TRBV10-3	TGTGCCATCAGTTATGACAGGAGCAATCAGCCCCAGCATTTT	CAISYDRSNQPQHF
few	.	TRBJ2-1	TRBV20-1	TGCAGTGCTAGAGTTGGGGGCGGGCCTAGCTCCTACAATGAGCAGTTCTTC	CSARVGGGPSSYNEQFF
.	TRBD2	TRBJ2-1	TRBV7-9	TGTGCCAGCAGCTTAGTAGGACTAGCGGGGGATGATGAGCAGTTCTTC	CASSLVGLAGDDEQFF
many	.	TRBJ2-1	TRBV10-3	TGTGCCACCGGGGAGAACTACAATGAGCAGTTCTTC	CATGENYNEQFF
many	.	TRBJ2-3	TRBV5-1	TGCGCCAGCCAGGGACCGGGGCTCAGGGGCACAGATACGCAGTATTTT	CASQGPGLRGTDTQYF
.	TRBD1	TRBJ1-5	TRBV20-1	TGCAGTGCTGTGGACAGGGGTAACAATCAGCCCCAGCATTTT	CSAVDRGNNQPQHF
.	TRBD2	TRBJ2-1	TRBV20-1	TGCAGTGCTGGCGGGACTAGCAACTACAATGAGCAGTTCTTC	CSAGGTSNYNEQFF
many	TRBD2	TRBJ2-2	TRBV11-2	TGTGCCAGCAGCCACTTGGTAGTAGCGGGGGACCTCACCGGGGAGCTGTTTTTT	CASSHLVVAGDLTGELFF
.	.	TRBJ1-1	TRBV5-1	TGCGCCAGCAGCTTGGTGGGGCGGGGGGACACTGAAGCTTTCTTT	CASSLVGRGDTEAFF
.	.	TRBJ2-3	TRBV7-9	TGTGCCAGCAGCTTAGTCCCGACCGGAGTTGCGGATACGCAGTATTTT	CASSLVPTGVADTQYF
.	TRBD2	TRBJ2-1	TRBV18	TGTGCCAGCTCACTGGATCTACTAGCGCCCTCCTACAATGAGCAGTTCTTC	CASSLDLLAPSYNEQFF
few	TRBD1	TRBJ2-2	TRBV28	TGTGCCAGCAGTTATTGGACAGGGGCGACCGGGGAGCTGTTTTTT	CASSYWTGATGELFF
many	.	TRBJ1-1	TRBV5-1	TGCGCCAGCAGCCCGGAAGGGGTTTGGGGCACTGAAGCTTTCTTT	CASSPEGVWGTEAFF
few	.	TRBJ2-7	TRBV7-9	TGTGCCAGCAGCCGTCCCTCGGGGGCTTGGGAGCAGTACTTC	CASSRPSGAWEQYF
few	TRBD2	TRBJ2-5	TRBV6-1	TGTGCCAGCAGTCAGACTAGCGGGATCCAAGAGACCCAGTACTTC	CASSQTSGIQETQYF
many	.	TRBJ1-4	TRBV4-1	TGCGCCAGCAGCCCGCCGGGTGCAACTAATGAAAAACTGTTTTTT	CASSPPGATNEKLFF
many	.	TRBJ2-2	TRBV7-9	TGTGCCAGCAGCGCCAGGGTTTTCCTCCCCGGGGAGCTGTTTTTT	CASSARVFLPGELFF
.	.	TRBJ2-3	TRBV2	TGTGCCAGCAGTGAAGCGCAGAGACTGGGGTCTAGCACAGATACGCAGTATTTT	CASSEAQRLGSSTDTQYF
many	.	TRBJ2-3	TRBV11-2	TGTGCCAGCAGGATTATAGCGGGCACAGATACGCAGTATTTT	CASRIIAGTDTQYF
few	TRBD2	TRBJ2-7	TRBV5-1	TGCGCCAGCAGCTTGGAGCGGGAGGTCGACGAGCAGTACTTC	CASSLEREVDEQYF
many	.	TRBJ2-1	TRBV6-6	TGTGCCAGCAGCTCCGTCCTCGAGCAGTTCTTC	CASSSVLEQFF
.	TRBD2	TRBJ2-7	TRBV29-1	TGCAGCGTTGTGGAAGCGGGGGGATCCGACGAGCAGTACTTC	CSVVEAGGSDEQYF
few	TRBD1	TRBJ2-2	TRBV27	TGTGCCAGCAGGGGACAGGGGGTCACCGGGGAGCTGTTTTTT	CASRGQGVTGELFF
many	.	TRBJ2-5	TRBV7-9	TGTGCCAGTCAGACGGGAATGGCGCAAGAGACCCAGTACTTC	CASQTGMAQETQYF
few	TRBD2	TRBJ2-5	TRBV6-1	TGTGCCAGCAGTCAAGTAGCGGGAGCCTTCCAAGAGACCCAGTACTTC	CASSQVAGAFQETQYF
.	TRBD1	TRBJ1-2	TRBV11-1	TGTGCCAGCAGCTTGGGGACAGGCGTCCGCGATGGCTACACCTTC	CASSLGTGVRDGYTF
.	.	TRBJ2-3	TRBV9	TGTCCCAGCAGCGTAGTGGGATCTAGCGCGAGGTTGACAGATACGCAGTATTTT	CPSSVVGSSARLTDTQYF
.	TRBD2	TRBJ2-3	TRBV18	TGTGCCAGCAAGCCGGGACTAGCGGGAGTAGATACGCAGTATTTT	CASKPGLAGVDTQYF
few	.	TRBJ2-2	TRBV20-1	TGCAGTGCTAACGCCGGGTCTTCGAACACCGGGGAGCTGTTTTTT	CSANAGSSNTGELFF
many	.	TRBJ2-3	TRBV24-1	TGTGCCACCAGTGATTTCAGCACAGATACGCAGTATTTT	CATSDFSTDTQYF